This paragraph reports one T cell receptor (beta chain). The sample belongs to a study of radiotherapy plus CTLA-4 blockade in lung cancer. The CDR3 is 14 residues long. In germline, CDR1 is WSHSY, CDR2 SAAADI. V trimming: 8 bases; J trimming: 3 bases; junction bases outside the gene matches: 8. Measured with immunoSEQ multiplex PCR; TCRdb has only the in-frame clones, and not every one. The sample contains roughly 98,000 clones, approximately 78% of which appear only once. Source: peripheral blood, taken from a patient treated with radiotherapy plus ipilimumab. The origin of this receptor is a human donor with non-small cell lung cancer who had a partial response to radiotherapy plus ipilimumab. V and J are TRBV10-2 and TRBJ1-1, with TRBD1 matching 8 bases. The CDR3 is CASRRTGGDTEAFF. For the CDR3, the DNA is TGCGCCAGCCGTAGAACAGGGGGGGACACTGAAGCTTTCTTT.